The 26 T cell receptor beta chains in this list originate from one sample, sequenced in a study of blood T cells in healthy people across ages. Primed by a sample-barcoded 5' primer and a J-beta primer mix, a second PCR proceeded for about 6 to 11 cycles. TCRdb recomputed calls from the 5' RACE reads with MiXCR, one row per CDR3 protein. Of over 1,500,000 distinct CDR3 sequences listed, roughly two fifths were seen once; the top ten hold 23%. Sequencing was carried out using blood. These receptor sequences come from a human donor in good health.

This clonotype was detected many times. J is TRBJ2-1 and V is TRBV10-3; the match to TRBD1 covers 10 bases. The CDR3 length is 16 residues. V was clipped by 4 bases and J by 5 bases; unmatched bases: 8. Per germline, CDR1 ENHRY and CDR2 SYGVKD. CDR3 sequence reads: CAISGAGQGGDNEQFF. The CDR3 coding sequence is TGTGCCATCAGTGGTGCTGGACAGGGGGGAGACAATGAGCAGTTCTTC.

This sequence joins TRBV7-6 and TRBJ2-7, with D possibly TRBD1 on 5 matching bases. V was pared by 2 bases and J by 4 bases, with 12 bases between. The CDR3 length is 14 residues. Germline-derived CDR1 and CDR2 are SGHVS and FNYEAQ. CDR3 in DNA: TGTGCCAGCAGCTTACAGGGTGGCAGGTACGAGCAGTACTTC. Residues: CASSLQGGRYEQYF.

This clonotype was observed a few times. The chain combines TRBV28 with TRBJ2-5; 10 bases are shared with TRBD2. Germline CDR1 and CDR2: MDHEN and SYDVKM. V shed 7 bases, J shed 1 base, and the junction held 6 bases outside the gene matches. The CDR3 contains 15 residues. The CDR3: CASIGTSAFQETQYF. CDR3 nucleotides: TGTGCCAGCATCGGGACTAGCGCCTTCCAAGAGACCCAGTACTTC.

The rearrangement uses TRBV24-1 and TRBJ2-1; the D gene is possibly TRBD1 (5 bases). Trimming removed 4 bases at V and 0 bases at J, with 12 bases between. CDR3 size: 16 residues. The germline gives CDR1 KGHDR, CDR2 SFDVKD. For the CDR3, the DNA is TGTGCCACCAGTGAAACCGACAGCCTCTCCTACAATGAGCAGTTCTTC. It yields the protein CATSETDSLSYNEQFF.

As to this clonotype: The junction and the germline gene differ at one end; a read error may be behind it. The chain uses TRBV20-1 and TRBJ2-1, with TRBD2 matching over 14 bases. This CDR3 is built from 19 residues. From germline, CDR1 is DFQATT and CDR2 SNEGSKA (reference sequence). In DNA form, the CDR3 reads TGTAGTGCCCACCGCGGGGGGACTAGCGGGGGAAATTCCTACAATGAGCAGTTCTTC. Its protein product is CSAHRGGTSGGNSYNEQFF.

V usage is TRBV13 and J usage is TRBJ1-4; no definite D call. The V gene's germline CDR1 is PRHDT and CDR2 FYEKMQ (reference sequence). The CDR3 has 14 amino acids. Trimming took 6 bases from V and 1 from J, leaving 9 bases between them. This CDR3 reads CASSNHGTNEKLFF. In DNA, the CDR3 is TGTGCCAGCAGTAACCACGGAACTAATGAAAAACTGTTTTTT. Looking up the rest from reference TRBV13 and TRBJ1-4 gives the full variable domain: AAGVIQSPRHLIKEKRETATLKCYPIPRHDTVYWYQQGPGQDPQFLISFYEKMQSDKGSIPDRFSAQQFSDYHSELNMSSLELGDSALYFCASSNHGTNEKLFFGSGTQLSVL.

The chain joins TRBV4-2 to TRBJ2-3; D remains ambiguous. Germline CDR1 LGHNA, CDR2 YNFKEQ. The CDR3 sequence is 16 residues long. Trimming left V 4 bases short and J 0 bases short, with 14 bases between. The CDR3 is CASSPQLISSTDTQYF. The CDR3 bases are TGTGCCAGCAGCCCCCAGCTGATATCTAGCACAGATACGCAGTATTTT.

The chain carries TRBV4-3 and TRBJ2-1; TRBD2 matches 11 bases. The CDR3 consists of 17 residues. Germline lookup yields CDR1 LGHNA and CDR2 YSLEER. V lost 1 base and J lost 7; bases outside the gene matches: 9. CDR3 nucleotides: TGCGCCAGCAGCCAAGTGGCTACTAGCGGGGGTCAAAATGAGCAGTTCTTC. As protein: CASSQVATSGGQNEQFF.

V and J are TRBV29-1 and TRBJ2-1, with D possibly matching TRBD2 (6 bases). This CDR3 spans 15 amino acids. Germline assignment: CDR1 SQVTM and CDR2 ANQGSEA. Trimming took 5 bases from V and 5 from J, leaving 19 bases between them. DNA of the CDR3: TGCAGCGTTCGGGCCAGACTAGAGGAAGACAATGAGCAGTTCTTC. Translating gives CSVRARLEEDNEQFF.

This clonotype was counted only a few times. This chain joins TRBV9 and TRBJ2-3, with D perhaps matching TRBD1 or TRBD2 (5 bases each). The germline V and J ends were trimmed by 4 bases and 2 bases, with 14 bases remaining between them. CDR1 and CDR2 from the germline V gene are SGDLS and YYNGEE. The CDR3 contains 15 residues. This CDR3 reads CASSIRDHDTDTQYF. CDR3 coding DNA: TGTGCCAGCAGCATCCGGGACCACGACACAGATACGCAGTATTTT. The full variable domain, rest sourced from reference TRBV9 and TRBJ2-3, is DSGVTQTPKHLITATGQRVTLRCSPRSGDLSVYWYQQSLDQGLQFLIQYYNGEERAKGNILERFSAQQFPDLHSELNLSSLELGDSALYFCASSIRDHDTDTQYFGPGTRLTVL.

The CDR3 sequence is CASSSERATNEKLFF. As DNA, the CDR3 is TGTGCCAGCAGCTCGGAAAGGGCAACTAATGAAAAACTGTTTTTT. The chain joins TRBV7-2 to TRBJ1-4; D is unclear. V was shortened by 4 bases and J by 0 bases, with 9 bases between the two germline ends. Looked up from germline, CDR1 is SGHTA and CDR2 is FQGNSA. CDR3 length: 15 amino acids.

The CDR3 loop is CATSRFGYDSNQPQHF. In nucleotides, the CDR3 is TGTGCCACCAGCAGATTTGGCTACGATAGCAATCAGCCCCAGCATTTT. This chain links TRBV15 with TRBJ1-5, with D unclear. This CDR3 region has 16 residues. Trimming took 2 bases from V and 0 from J, leaving 11 bases between them. Germline CDR1 LNHNV, CDR2 YYDKDF (reference sequence).

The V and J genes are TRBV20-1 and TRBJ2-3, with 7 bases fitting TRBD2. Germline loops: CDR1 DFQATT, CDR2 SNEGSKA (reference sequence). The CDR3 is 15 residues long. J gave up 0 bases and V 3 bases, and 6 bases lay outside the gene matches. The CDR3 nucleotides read TGCAGTGCTAGCGGGGGGACTTCTAGCACAGATACGCAGTATTTT. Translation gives CSASGGTSSTDTQYF.

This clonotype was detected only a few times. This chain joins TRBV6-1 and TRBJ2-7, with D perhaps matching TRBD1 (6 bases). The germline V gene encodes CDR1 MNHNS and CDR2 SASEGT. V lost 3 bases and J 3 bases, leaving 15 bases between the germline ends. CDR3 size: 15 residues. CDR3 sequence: CASSENPQGFYEQYF. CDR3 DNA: TGTGCCAGCAGTGAGAACCCACAGGGTTTCTACGAGCAGTACTTC.

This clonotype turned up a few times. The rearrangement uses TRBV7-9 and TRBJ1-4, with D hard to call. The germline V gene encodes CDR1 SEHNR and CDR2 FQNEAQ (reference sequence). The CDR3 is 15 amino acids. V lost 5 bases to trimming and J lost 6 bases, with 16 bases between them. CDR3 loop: CASSLSQTLDEKLFF. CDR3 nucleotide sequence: TGTGCCAGCAGCCTATCACAAACCCTTGATGAAAAACTGTTTTTT.

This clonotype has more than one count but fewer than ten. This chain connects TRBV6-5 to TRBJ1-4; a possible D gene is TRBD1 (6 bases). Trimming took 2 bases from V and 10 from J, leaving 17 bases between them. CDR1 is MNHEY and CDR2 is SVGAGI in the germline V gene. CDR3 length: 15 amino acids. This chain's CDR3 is CASSYTWTQGGKLFF. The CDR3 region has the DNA TGTGCCAGCAGTTACACGTGGACACAGGGCGGAAAACTGTTTTTT.

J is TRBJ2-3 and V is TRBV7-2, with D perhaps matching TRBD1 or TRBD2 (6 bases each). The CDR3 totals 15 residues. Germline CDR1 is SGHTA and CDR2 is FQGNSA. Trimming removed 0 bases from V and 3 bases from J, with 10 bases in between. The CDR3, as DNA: TGTGCCAGCAGCTTAGCGGGGGGCCAAACAGATACGCAGTATTTT. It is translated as CASSLAGGQTDTQYF.

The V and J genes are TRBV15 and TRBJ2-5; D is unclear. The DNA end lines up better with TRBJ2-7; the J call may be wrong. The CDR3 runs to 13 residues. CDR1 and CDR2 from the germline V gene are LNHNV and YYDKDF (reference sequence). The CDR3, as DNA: TGTGCCACCAGCAATCTAGGGATAGGCGAGCAGTACTTC. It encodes CATSNLGIGEQYF.

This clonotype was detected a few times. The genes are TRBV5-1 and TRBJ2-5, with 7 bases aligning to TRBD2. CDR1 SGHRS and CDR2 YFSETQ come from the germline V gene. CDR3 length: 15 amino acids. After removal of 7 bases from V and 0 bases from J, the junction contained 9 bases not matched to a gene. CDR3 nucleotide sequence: TGCGCCAGCGGCGGAGCGGGGTTTTACCAAGAGACCCAGTACTTC. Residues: CASGGAGFYQETQYF. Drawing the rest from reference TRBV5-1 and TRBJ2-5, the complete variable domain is KAGVTQTPRYLIKTRGQQVTLSCSPISGHRSVSWYQQTPGQGLQFLFEYFSETQRNKGNFPGRFSGRQFSNSRSEMNVSTLELGDSALYLCASGGAGFYQETQYFGPGTRLLVL.

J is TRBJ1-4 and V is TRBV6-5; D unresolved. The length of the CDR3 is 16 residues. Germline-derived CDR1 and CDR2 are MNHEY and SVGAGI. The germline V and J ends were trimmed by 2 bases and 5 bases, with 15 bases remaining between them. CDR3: CASSYDIGLTNEKLFF. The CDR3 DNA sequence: TGTGCCAGCAGTTACGATATTGGACTGACGAATGAAAAACTGTTTTTT.

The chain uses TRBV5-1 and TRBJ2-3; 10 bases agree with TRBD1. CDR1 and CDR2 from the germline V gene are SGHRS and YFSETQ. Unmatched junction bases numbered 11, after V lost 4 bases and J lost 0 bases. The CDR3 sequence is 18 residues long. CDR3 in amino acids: CASSKGQGTSISTDTQYF. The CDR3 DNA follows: TGCGCCAGCAGCAAGGGACAGGGGACCTCGATTAGCACAGATACGCAGTATTTT.

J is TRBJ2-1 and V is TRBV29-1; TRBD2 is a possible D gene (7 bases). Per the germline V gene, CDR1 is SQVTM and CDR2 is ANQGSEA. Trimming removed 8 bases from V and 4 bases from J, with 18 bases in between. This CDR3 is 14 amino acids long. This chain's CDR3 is CSLKGGIGYNEQFF. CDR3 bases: TGCAGCTTGAAGGGGGGGATTGGGTACAATGAGCAGTTCTTC.

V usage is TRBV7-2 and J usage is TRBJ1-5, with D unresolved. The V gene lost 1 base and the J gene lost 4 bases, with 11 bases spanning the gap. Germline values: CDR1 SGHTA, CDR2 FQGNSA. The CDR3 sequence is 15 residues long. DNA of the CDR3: TGTGCCAGCAGCTTAGTGGCTATAGGGAATCAGCCCCAGCATTTT. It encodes CASSLVAIGNQPQHF.

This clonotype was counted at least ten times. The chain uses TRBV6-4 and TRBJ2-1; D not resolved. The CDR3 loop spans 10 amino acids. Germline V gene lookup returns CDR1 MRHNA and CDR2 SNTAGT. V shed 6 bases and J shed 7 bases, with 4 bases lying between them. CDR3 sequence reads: CASSRNEQFF. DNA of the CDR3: TGTGCCAGCAGCCGGAATGAGCAGTTCTTC.

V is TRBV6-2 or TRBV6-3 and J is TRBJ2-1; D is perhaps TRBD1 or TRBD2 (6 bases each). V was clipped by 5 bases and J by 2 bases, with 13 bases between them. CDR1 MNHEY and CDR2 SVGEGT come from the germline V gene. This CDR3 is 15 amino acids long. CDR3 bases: TGTGCCAGCAGTCGACAGGCGGGGACCTACAATGAGCAGTTCTTC. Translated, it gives CASSRQAGTYNEQFF.

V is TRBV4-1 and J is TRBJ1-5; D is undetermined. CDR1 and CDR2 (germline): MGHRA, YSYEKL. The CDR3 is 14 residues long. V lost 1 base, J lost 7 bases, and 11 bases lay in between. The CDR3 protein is CASSQVGGRQPQHF. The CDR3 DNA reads TGCGCCAGCAGCCAAGTGGGAGGGCGGCAGCCCCAGCATTTT.